What follows is one TCR beta chain and its context. Its antigen is unidentified. TCRdb reprocessed the 5' RACE reads and reports one entry per CDR3 protein, with no DNA. The data include 200,000 to 250,000 distinct CDR3 sequences; the top ten clones carry approximately 1.5%. The sample comes from a study of monozygotic twins with inflammatory bowel disease. Overall study findings and caveats: Twins classed as concordant or discordant showed no difference in repertoire similarity, possibly from limited power.

This CDR3 region has 15 residues. The germline V gene encodes CDR1 SEHNR and CDR2 FQNEAQ (reference sequence). The receptor comes from a human donor with ulcerative colitis or Crohn's disease, or a healthy co-twin of an affected twin (not recorded which). The sequencing input was blood. This rearrangement joins TRBV7-9 to TRBJ1-5; the TCRdb D gene call, TRBD1, has no DNA to confirm it. The CDR3 loop is CASSPPGDNNQPQHF.